Listed below are T cell receptor beta chains from one sample, sequenced in a study of cytomegalovirus exposure and HLA in healthy donors. Some clones are missing from TCRdb's copy, which holds only in-frame ones; the method was immunoSEQ multiplex PCR. This sample has a few hundred thousand clones, with around 77% found just once. The specimen sequenced was PBMCs. These receptors were taken from a woman younger than 45 in good health and CMV-seronegative. CDR3s include the opening cysteine and the closing phenylalanine or tryptophan. The D gene is left open where the match is weak. Expanded clones get a size class; other rows say once, few or many, or leave the size out.

d_call: TRBD1; clone_size: .; cdr3_length: 14; v_call: TRBV5-8; j_call: TRBJ1-2; cdr3_nt: TGTGCCAGCAGCCCGGGGACAGGGCGTTATGGCTACACCTTC; cdr3_aa: CASSPGTGRYGYTF
d_call: .; clone_size: .; cdr3_length: 15; v_call: TRBV4-2; j_call: TRBJ2-7; cdr3_nt: TGTGCCAGCAGCCAAGATTCCCTGGGGCTCTACGAGCAGTACTTC; cdr3_aa: CASSQDSLGLYEQYF
d_call: TRBD1; clone_size: once; cdr3_length: 16; v_call: TRBV5-1; j_call: TRBJ2-2; cdr3_nt: TGCGCCAGCAGCTTCTCGGGACAGGGAAACACCGGGGAGCTGTTTTTT; cdr3_aa: CASSFSGQGNTGELFF
d_call: .; clone_size: .; cdr3_length: 14; v_call: TRBV10-3; j_call: TRBJ2-3; cdr3_nt: TGTGCCATCAGTGGTAGCGTAAGCACAGATACGCAGTATTTT; cdr3_aa: CAISGSVSTDTQYF
d_call: TRBD2; clone_size: once; cdr3_length: 12; v_call: TRBV2; j_call: TRBJ2-2; cdr3_nt: TGTGCCGTAGCGGGAAGGACCGGGGAGCTGTTTTTT; cdr3_aa: CAVAGRTGELFF
d_call: .; clone_size: .; cdr3_length: 11; v_call: TRBV20-1; j_call: TRBJ2-1; cdr3_nt: TGCAGTGCTAGAGTACCAGGGTGGCAGTTCTTC; cdr3_aa: CSARVPGWQFF
d_call: .; clone_size: .; cdr3_length: 18; v_call: TRBV19; j_call: TRBJ1-3; cdr3_nt: TGTGCCAGTAGTATCCTCTCGACAGGCCGCAGCTCTGGAAACACCATATATTTT; cdr3_aa: CASSILSTGRSSGNTIYF
d_call: .; clone_size: .; cdr3_length: 13; v_call: TRBV5-4; j_call: TRBJ2-7; cdr3_nt: TGTGCCAGCAGCTTGGATTTGTCTTACGAGCAGTACTTC; cdr3_aa: CASSLDLSYEQYF
d_call: .; clone_size: .; cdr3_length: 15; v_call: TRBV6-1; j_call: TRBJ1-1; cdr3_nt: TGTGCCACAACCGACAGGACTCCCATGAACACTGAAGCTTTCTTT; cdr3_aa: CATTDRTPMNTEAFF
d_call: TRBD1; clone_size: few; cdr3_length: 14; v_call: TRBV19; j_call: TRBJ2-3; cdr3_nt: TGTGCCAGTAGTGAGGGACAGGGGCGAGATACGCAGTATTTT; cdr3_aa: CASSEGQGRDTQYF
d_call: .; clone_size: .; cdr3_length: 13; v_call: TRBV4-1; j_call: TRBJ2-5; cdr3_nt: TGCGCCAGCAGTCACCGACAGGCAGAGACCCAGTACTTC; cdr3_aa: CASSHRQAETQYF
d_call: TRBD1; clone_size: .; cdr3_length: 15; v_call: TRBV5-4; j_call: TRBJ1-2; cdr3_nt: TGTGCCAGCAGCTCCCGGGACAGAACTGTGTATGGCTACACCTTC; cdr3_aa: CASSSRDRTVYGYTF
d_call: .; clone_size: .; cdr3_length: 15; v_call: TRBV27; j_call: TRBJ1-1; cdr3_nt: TGTGCCAGCAGTCGTCAGGGGAAAGGGGACACTGAAGCTTTCTTT; cdr3_aa: CASSRQGKGDTEAFF
d_call: .; clone_size: .; cdr3_length: 16; v_call: TRBV27; j_call: TRBJ1-6; cdr3_nt: TGTGCCAGCAGTTTCGGGGGGCCTCGATCTAATTCACCCCTCCACTTT; cdr3_aa: CASSFGGPRSNSPLHF
d_call: TRBD1; clone_size: once; cdr3_length: 11; v_call: TRBV10-3; j_call: TRBJ2-1; cdr3_nt: TGTGCCATCAGTACCGGGACAGGGTGGATCTTC; cdr3_aa: CAISTGTGWIF
d_call: .; clone_size: .; cdr3_length: 14; v_call: TRBV2; j_call: TRBJ1-5; cdr3_nt: TGTGCCAGCAGCGTGCAGGGGTACGGGCAGCCCCAGCATTTT; cdr3_aa: CASSVQGYGQPQHF
d_call: .; clone_size: .; cdr3_length: 14; v_call: TRBV11-2; j_call: TRBJ2-7; cdr3_nt: TGTGCCAGCAGCTCTATCAGGGGACGGAACGAGCAGTACTTC; cdr3_aa: CASSSIRGRNEQYF
d_call: TRBD1; clone_size: once; cdr3_length: 16; v_call: TRBV5-1; j_call: TRBJ1-1; cdr3_nt: TGCGCCAGCAGCTTGGCCGCGGCAGGGGGGAGCACTGAAGCTTTCTTT; cdr3_aa: CASSLAAAGGSTEAFF
d_call: .; clone_size: .; cdr3_length: 13; v_call: TRBV5-1; j_call: TRBJ2-2; cdr3_nt: TGCGCCAGCAGCCCGCAGGGCCCCGGGGAGCTGTTTTTT; cdr3_aa: CASSPQGPGELFF
d_call: .; clone_size: .; cdr3_length: 14; v_call: TRBV6-5; j_call: TRBJ2-5; cdr3_nt: TGTGCCAGCAGTGAAAACCGACTGCCGGAGACCCAGTACTTC; cdr3_aa: CASSENRLPETQYF
d_call: .; clone_size: .; cdr3_length: 14; v_call: TRBV7-2; j_call: TRBJ1-3; cdr3_nt: TGTGCCAGCAGCTTAGCAGGGGGTGGAAACACCATATATTTT; cdr3_aa: CASSLAGGGNTIYF
d_call: .; clone_size: .; cdr3_length: 13; v_call: TRBV6-5; j_call: TRBJ2-7; cdr3_nt: TGTGCCAGCAGTCGCAGACAGGACTACGAGCAGTACTTC; cdr3_aa: CASSRRQDYEQYF
d_call: .; clone_size: .; cdr3_length: 13; v_call: TRBV27; j_call: TRBJ2-4; cdr3_nt: TGTGCCAGCAGTTTAACTGGAGAAAACATTCAGTACTTC; cdr3_aa: CASSLTGENIQYF
d_call: .; clone_size: once; cdr3_length: 15; v_call: TRBV29-1; j_call: TRBJ1-1; cdr3_nt: TGCAGCGTTGAAACCAGACAAGCTTTGAACACTGAAGCTTTCTTT; cdr3_aa: CSVETRQALNTEAFF
d_call: TRBD1; clone_size: .; cdr3_length: 18; v_call: TRBV11-2; j_call: TRBJ1-2; cdr3_nt: TGTGCCAGCAGCTTCGCTCTCCGGGACAGGGCCGTCGGAGGAGGCTACACCTTC; cdr3_aa: CASSFALRDRAVGGGYTF
d_call: TRBD1; clone_size: .; cdr3_length: 16; v_call: TRBV28; j_call: TRBJ1-2; cdr3_nt: TGTGCCAGCAAACCCACCCCGGGACAGAGTGACTATGGCTACACCTTC; cdr3_aa: CASKPTPGQSDYGYTF
d_call: TRBD1; clone_size: few; cdr3_length: 14; v_call: TRBV6-5; j_call: TRBJ2-7; cdr3_nt: TGTGCCAGCAGTTACTCCGGGACAGGGAACGAGCAGTACTTC; cdr3_aa: CASSYSGTGNEQYF
d_call: .; clone_size: .; cdr3_length: 14; v_call: TRBV4-1; j_call: TRBJ1-2; cdr3_nt: TGCGCCAGCAGCCAACTGCAGGATGCGTCGGGCTACACCTTC; cdr3_aa: CASSQLQDASGYTF
d_call: .; clone_size: .; cdr3_length: 14; v_call: TRBV5-1; j_call: TRBJ1-1; cdr3_nt: TGCGCCAGCAGCTTGACAGGGATGAACACTGAAGCTTTCTTT; cdr3_aa: CASSLTGMNTEAFF
d_call: TRBD2; clone_size: .; cdr3_length: 16; v_call: TRBV18; j_call: TRBJ2-7; cdr3_nt: TGTGCCAGCTCGGAAGGGACTAGCGGGAGGATATACGAGCAGTACTTC; cdr3_aa: CASSEGTSGRIYEQYF
d_call: .; clone_size: .; cdr3_length: 17; v_call: TRBV25-1; j_call: TRBJ1-2; cdr3_nt: TGTGCCAGCAGTGAATGGAACCGCCTAGGGGCTAACTATGGCTACACCTTC; cdr3_aa: CASSEWNRLGANYGYTF
d_call: .; clone_size: .; cdr3_length: 17; v_call: TRBV4-1; j_call: TRBJ1-4; cdr3_nt: TGCGCCAGCAGCCGAATCCCTTATGCGAGGGCTAATGAAAAACTGTTTTTT; cdr3_aa: CASSRIPYARANEKLFF
d_call: TRBD2; clone_size: .; cdr3_length: 17; v_call: TRBV4-2; j_call: TRBJ2-2; cdr3_nt: TGTGCCAGCAGCCCCCAGTTAGCAGCGGGAGAGACCGGGGAGCTGTTTTTT; cdr3_aa: CASSPQLAAGETGELFF
d_call: .; clone_size: .; cdr3_length: 14; v_call: TRBV10-2; j_call: TRBJ2-7; cdr3_nt: TGCGCCAGCAGTGAGTCGCACAGGGCCTACGAGCAGTACTTC; cdr3_aa: CASSESHRAYEQYF
d_call: TRBD1; clone_size: .; cdr3_length: 13; v_call: TRBV7-3; j_call: TRBJ1-1; cdr3_nt: TGTGCCAGCTCACAGGGGGCGAAAACTGAAGCTTTCTTT; cdr3_aa: CASSQGAKTEAFF
d_call: TRBD2; clone_size: few; cdr3_length: 16; v_call: TRBV9; j_call: TRBJ2-1; cdr3_nt: TGTGCCAGCAGTATAGCGGGAGGGTTCTCCTACAATGAGCAGTTCTTC; cdr3_aa: CASSIAGGFSYNEQFF
d_call: .; clone_size: few; cdr3_length: 14; v_call: TRBV6-6; j_call: TRBJ1-1; cdr3_nt: TGTGCCAGCAGTTACCGATCCAGGAACACTGAAGCTTTCTTT; cdr3_aa: CASSYRSRNTEAFF
d_call: TRBD2; clone_size: .; cdr3_length: 15; v_call: TRBV7-2; j_call: TRBJ2-7; cdr3_nt: TGTGCCAGCAGCGTTGGACTAGCGGGAGTCTACGAGCAGTACTTC; cdr3_aa: CASSVGLAGVYEQYF
d_call: .; clone_size: once; cdr3_length: 16; v_call: TRBV29-1; j_call: TRBJ1-3; cdr3_nt: TGCAGCGTTGAAGTGGCCCGGCAGGGGTCTGGAAACACCATATATTTT; cdr3_aa: CSVEVARQGSGNTIYF
d_call: .; clone_size: few; cdr3_length: 13; v_call: TRBV10-3; j_call: TRBJ2-7; cdr3_nt: TGTGCCATCAGCCGGGACATATCCTACGAGCAGTACTTC; cdr3_aa: CAISRDISYEQYF
d_call: TRBD2; clone_size: once; cdr3_length: 17; v_call: TRBV4-2; j_call: TRBJ2-3; cdr3_nt: TGTGCCAGCAGCCATATAGCGGGAGGTTCGTCCGGAGATACGCAGTATTTT; cdr3_aa: CASSHIAGGSSGDTQYF
d_call: .; clone_size: .; cdr3_length: 13; v_call: TRBV29-1; j_call: TRBJ2-7; cdr3_nt: TGCAGCGTCGGACAGAGAGTTTTTGACGAGCAGTACTTC; cdr3_aa: CSVGQRVFDEQYF
d_call: .; clone_size: .; cdr3_length: 13; v_call: TRBV5-1; j_call: TRBJ2-7; cdr3_nt: TGCGCCAGCAGCTATGGGCGGGGAAGAGAGCAGTACTTC; cdr3_aa: CASSYGRGREQYF
d_call: .; clone_size: .; cdr3_length: 13; v_call: TRBV2; j_call: TRBJ1-2; cdr3_nt: TGTGCCAGCAGTGACACAGGGATCTATGGCTACACCTTC; cdr3_aa: CASSDTGIYGYTF
d_call: .; clone_size: .; cdr3_length: 13; v_call: TRBV30; j_call: TRBJ1-2; cdr3_nt: TGTGCCTGGAGCTACAGGCCTAACTATGGCTACACCTTC; cdr3_aa: CAWSYRPNYGYTF
d_call: TRBD1; clone_size: .; cdr3_length: 14; v_call: TRBV6-5; j_call: TRBJ1-2; cdr3_nt: TGTGCCAGCAGTGAACAGGGGCTTTCCTATGGCTACACCTTC; cdr3_aa: CASSEQGLSYGYTF
d_call: TRBD2; clone_size: .; cdr3_length: 17; v_call: TRBV5-1; j_call: TRBJ2-5; cdr3_nt: TGCGCCAGCAGCCCACCGGGACTAGCGGGGGGACAAGAGACCCAGTACTTC; cdr3_aa: CASSPPGLAGGQETQYF
d_call: TRBD1; clone_size: .; cdr3_length: 14; v_call: TRBV2; j_call: TRBJ2-7; cdr3_nt: TGTGCCAGCAGTGCCGGGACAGGGGGCTACGAGCAGTACTTC; cdr3_aa: CASSAGTGGYEQYF
d_call: TRBD2; clone_size: .; cdr3_length: 13; v_call: TRBV7-7; j_call: TRBJ2-5; cdr3_nt: TGTGCTAGCTCCCCAAGGGAGGGGGAGACCCAGTACTTC; cdr3_aa: CASSPREGETQYF
d_call: TRBD1; clone_size: .; cdr3_length: 15; v_call: TRBV5-1; j_call: TRBJ2-1; cdr3_nt: TGCGCCAGCAGCTGGACAGGGAGCTCCTACAATGAGCAGTTCTTC; cdr3_aa: CASSWTGSSYNEQFF
d_call: TRBD2; clone_size: .; cdr3_length: 16; v_call: TRBV5-1; j_call: TRBJ2-5; cdr3_nt: TGCGCCAGCAGCTTGAGAGTAGCGGGACTGCAAGAGACCCAGTACTTC; cdr3_aa: CASSLRVAGLQETQYF
d_call: .; clone_size: .; cdr3_length: 15; v_call: TRBV7-8; j_call: TRBJ2-1; cdr3_nt: TGTGCCAGCAGCTTAGCGCAGGGAACCTACAATGAGCAGTTCTTC; cdr3_aa: CASSLAQGTYNEQFF
d_call: TRBD1; clone_size: .; cdr3_length: 16; v_call: TRBV27; j_call: TRBJ1-4; cdr3_nt: TGTGCCAGCAGTCCCCGTGGGACAGGGTGGAATGAAAAACTGTTTTTT; cdr3_aa: CASSPRGTGWNEKLFF
d_call: .; clone_size: .; cdr3_length: 14; v_call: TRBV9; j_call: TRBJ1-2; cdr3_nt: TGTGCCAGCAGCGTAGGGGCCAGGCCCTATGGCTACACCTTC; cdr3_aa: CASSVGARPYGYTF
d_call: .; clone_size: once; cdr3_length: 15; v_call: TRBV27; j_call: TRBJ1-6; cdr3_nt: TGTGCCAGCAGTAACCAGGGAATAGGTAATTCACCCCTCCACTTT; cdr3_aa: CASSNQGIGNSPLHF
d_call: TRBD1; clone_size: .; cdr3_length: 14; v_call: TRBV25-1; j_call: TRBJ2-2; cdr3_nt: TGTGCCAGCAGTGGGACAGGGGACACCGGGGAGCTGTTTTTT; cdr3_aa: CASSGTGDTGELFF
d_call: .; clone_size: few; cdr3_length: 12; v_call: TRBV6-6; j_call: TRBJ1-1; cdr3_nt: TGTGCCAGCAGTTACTTCTATCCCGAAGCTTTCTTT; cdr3_aa: CASSYFYPEAFF
d_call: TRBD2; clone_size: .; cdr3_length: 16; v_call: TRBV2; j_call: TRBJ2-5; cdr3_nt: TGTGCCATAAGGCTTGGGACTAGCGGGAGTATAGAGACCCAGTACTTC; cdr3_aa: CAIRLGTSGSIETQYF
d_call: .; clone_size: few; cdr3_length: 13; v_call: TRBV4-2; j_call: TRBJ2-7; cdr3_nt: TGTGCCAGCAGCCAAGGCCGCCGCTACGAGCAGTACTTC; cdr3_aa: CASSQGRRYEQYF